This passage covers 19 T cell receptor beta chains from one sample sequenced in a study of metastatic and nonmetastatic thyroid tumors. TCRdb re-called the PCR reads through MiXCR. The sample lists several thousand clones; less than 30% were seen once. No patient received treatment before thyroid surgery. Sequenced input: tumor tissue. The receptors come from a female donor with papillary thyroid cancer or a benign thyroid nodule (not recorded which). Some clones in this sample may be carry-over from other donors' samples.

A few counts support this clone. Relative to the germline gene, one junction end is altered; a read error may explain this. This sample includes further DNA sequences coding for the same CDR3. The chain links TRBV6-1 to TRBJ2-3; TRBD1 might be the D (6 bases). This CDR3 has 15 residues. The germline CDR1 and CDR2 sequences are MNHNS and SASEGT. The CDR3 DNA reads as TGTGCCAGCAGTGCACAGGGAGCCCCCACAGATACTCAGTATTTT. Translation gives CASSAQGAPTDTQYF.

The rearrangement links TRBV20-1 to TRBJ2-7; no reliable D call. CDR1 is DFQATT and CDR2 is SNEGSKA in the germline V gene (reference sequence). Trimming pared 0 bases from V and 1 base from J, leaving 22 bases between. This CDR3 contains 18 residues. CDR3 in amino acids: CSARDGDLSHRLSYEQYF. The CDR3 DNA reads TGCAGTGCTAGAGATGGTGATTTGTCACACCGTCTTTCCTACGAGCAGTACTTC.

This clone was observed a handful of times. This rearrangement joins TRBV6-2 or TRBV6-3 to TRBJ2-7; D may be TRBD1 (5 bases). Germline V gene data show CDR1 as MNHEY and CDR2 as SVGEGT. V lost 6 bases and J 4 bases, leaving 13 bases between the germline ends. This CDR3 is 13 amino acids long. CDR3 loop: CASSRQTRYEQYF. CDR3 bases: TGTGCCAGCAGCCGACAGACTCGTTACGAGCAGTACTTC.

The V call is TRBV18, the J call TRBJ2-1; TRBD2 is a possible D gene (6 bases). From germline, CDR1 is KGHSH and CDR2 LQKENI. The CDR3 length is 15 residues. V lost 0 bases to trimming and J lost 3 bases, with 9 bases between them. CDR3 loop: CASSPPASDYNEQFF. CDR3 DNA sequence: TGTGCCAGCTCACCACCGGCTAGCGACTACAATGAGCAGTTCTTC.

The V and J genes are TRBV27 and TRBJ2-7; the D is unclear. Germline lookup yields CDR1 MNHEY and CDR2 SMNVEV (reference sequence). The CDR3 is made up of 17 amino acids. The V and J ends lost 6 bases and 6 bases respectively, with 27 bases between them. CDR3 loop: CASSQRFHWTTTGEQYF. CDR3 nucleotides: TGTGCCAGCAGCCAACGATTCCACTGGACCACCACCGGCGAGCAGTACTTC.

The J gene is TRBJ2-3, the V gene TRBV4-2, with TRBD2 identical over 7 bases. Germline trimming cut 1 base from V and 3 bases from J; bases unmatched to any gene: 7. The germline V gene has CDR1 LGHNA and CDR2 YNFKEQ. The CDR3 is 16 residues long. The CDR3 DNA follows: TGTGCCAGCAGCCAAGGTGGCGGGAGATTGACAGATACGCAGTATTTT. Translation: CASSQGGGRLTDTQYF.

A remark on this clone: At one end, the junction sequence differs from germline, possibly due to a read error. The chain couples TRBV6-2 or TRBV6-3 to TRBJ2-3; D ambiguous. Per the germline V gene, CDR1 is MNHEY and CDR2 is SVGEGT. The CDR3 totals 12 residues. CDR3 sequence reads: CASSHSTDTQYF. The CDR3 nucleotides are TGCGCCAGCAGTCACAGCACAGATACGCAGTATTTT.

The chain carries TRBV20-1 and TRBJ2-7; unclear D gene. This CDR3 spans 13 amino acids. CDR1 DFQATT and CDR2 SNEGSKA come from the germline V gene (reference sequence). Trimming removed 5 bases from V and 0 bases from J, with 11 bases in between. In DNA form, the CDR3 reads TGCAGTGCTGGGTATCGGGTCTCCTACGAGCAGTACTTC. It yields the protein CSAGYRVSYEQYF.

This clone was counted at least ten times. This could be a read error, since a much larger clone is one nucleotide away. This chain links TRBV4-2 with TRBJ2-1; 8 bases align to TRBD1. V dropped 4 bases and J dropped 16; count of bases not matched to a gene: 18. The CDR3 covers 15 residues. The germline V gene has CDR1 LGHNA and CDR2 YNFKEQ. CDR3 bases: TGTGCCAGCAGCCCCCGGGACAGGAGGTCCCGCGGGCATTTCTTC. Its protein product is CASSPRDRRSRGHFF.

The chain couples TRBV25-1 to TRBJ2-7, with 8 bases fitting TRBD1. The J segment lost 1 base and the V segment lost 9 bases, leaving 11 bases of the junction unmatched. Germline assignment: CDR1 MGHDK and CDR2 SYGVNS. The CDR3 spans 15 residues. The CDR3 nucleotides read TGTGCCAGTTCCGAATCGAGGACAGGGTCCTACGAGCAGTACTTC. Amino acids: CASSESRTGSYEQYF.

Judged by abundance, this clone is medium-sized. This chain joins TRBV5-1 and TRBJ2-2; the D is unclear. CDR1 and CDR2 (germline): SGHRS, YFSETQ. CDR3 length: 15 amino acids. Trimming stripped 0 bases from V and 3 bases from J, with 9 bases between. The CDR3 coding sequence is TGCGCCAGCAGCTTGGGTGGGCTCGACACCGGGGAGCTGTTTTTT. Protein sequence: CASSLGGLDTGELFF.

This clone was detected ten times or more. A single base separates this from a much larger clone, so it may be a read error. Distinct nucleotide sequences in the sample also encode this CDR3. The V call is TRBV6-4, the J call TRBJ1-6; 9 nucleotides line up with TRBD1. This CDR3 has 15 amino acids. The germline V gene has CDR1 MRHNA and CDR2 SNTAGT. The chain's CDR3 is CASSATTGGNSPLHF. The CDR3 region has the DNA TGTGCCAGCAGTGCCACGACAGGGGGTAATTCGCCCCTCCACTTT.

By share, this clone counts as medium-sized. This CDR3 is CASSLARGQSGNEQFF. The CDR3 coding sequence is TGTGCCAGCAGCTTAGCACGGGGACAATCTGGAAATGAGCAGTTCTTC. The chain recombines TRBV7-9 with TRBJ2-1, with a possible D match to TRBD1 (6 bases). The germline gives CDR1 SEHNR, CDR2 FQNEAQ (reference sequence). The CDR3 is 16 amino acids. V lost 0 bases and J 7 bases, leaving 16 bases between the germline ends.

The chain combines TRBV4-2 with TRBJ2-1; TRBD2 matches at 9 bases. The CDR3 covers 17 residues. V gave up 3 bases and J gave up 5 bases; unmatched junction bases: 11. CDR1 and CDR2 from the germline V gene are LGHNA and YNFKEQ. This chain's CDR3 is CASSQDQREVSDNEQFF. CDR3 nucleotides: TGTGCCAGCAGCCAGGACCAGCGGGAGGTTAGCGACAATGAGCAGTTCTTC.

The table lists this clone with many counts. V and J are TRBV2 and TRBJ1-1; D is unclear. V shed 6 bases and J shed 0 bases, with 8 bases lying between them. This CDR3 is 13 amino acids long. CDR1 and CDR2 (germline): SNHLY, FYNNEI. The CDR3 region is CASRWGLNTEAFF. The CDR3 DNA follows: TGTGCCAGCAGATGGGGATTGAACACTGAAGCTTTCTTT.

V gene TRBV6-1 combines with J gene TRBJ1-6; D call uncertain. Trimming removed 0 bases from V and 8 bases from J, with 14 bases in between. Germline values: CDR1 MNHNS, CDR2 SASEGT. CDR3 length equals 16 residues. The CDR3 reads CASSEAVAQGYSPLHF. As DNA, the CDR3 is TGTGCCAGCAGTGAAGCGGTAGCCCAAGGGTATTCACCCCTCCACTTT.

The rearrangement uses TRBV30 and TRBJ2-7, with 11 bases lining up with TRBD2. Per the germline V gene, CDR1 is GTSNPN and CDR2 is SVGIG (reference sequence). V dropped 7 bases and J dropped 1; count of bases not matched to a gene: 6. The CDR3 totals 14 residues. CDR3 bases: TGTGCCTACACACTAGCGGGGGCTTCCTACGAGCAGTACTTC. It specifies CAYTLAGASYEQYF. Using reference TRBV30 and TRBJ2-7 for the parts outside the CDR3, the full variable domain is SQTIHQWPATLVQPVGSPLSLECTVEGTSNPNLYWYRQAAGRGLQLLFYSVGIGQISSEVPQNLSASRPQDRQFILSSKKLLLSDSGFYLCAYTLAGASYEQYFGPGTRLTVT.

The chain uses TRBV7-8 and TRBJ2-3; D is ambiguous. This CDR3 comprises 13 residues. V was cut by 5 bases and J by 3 bases, with 9 bases left in between. Germline lookup yields CDR1 SGHVS and CDR2 FQNEAQ. This CDR3 reads CASSTAATDTQYF. The CDR3 nucleotides read TGTGCCAGCAGCACGGCCGCTACAGATACGCAGTATTTT. Based on the CDR3 plus reference TRBV7-8 and TRBJ2-3, the full variable domain is GAGVSQSPRYKVAKRGQDVALRCDPISGHVSLFWYQQALGQGPEFLTYFQNEAQLDKSGLPSDRFFAERPEGSVSTLKIQRTQQEDSAVYLCASSTAATDTQYFGPGTRLTVL.

The genes are TRBV6-1 and TRBJ2-1; TRBD1 is a possible D gene (6 bases). Looked up from germline, CDR1 is MNHNS and CDR2 is SASEGT. The CDR3 sequence is 14 residues long. Trimming took off 8 bases at V and 2 bases at J, with 13 bases between the two ends. This CDR3 reads CASGGQCAYNEQFF. CDR3 DNA sequence: TGTGCCAGCGGTGGACAGTGCGCCTACAATGAGCAGTTCTTC.